This T cell receptor (beta chain) was captured in a study of blood T cell repertoires in COVID-19. Per the study methods: Reference gene primers were amplified, and this amplification served to estimate nucleated cell counts. Profiling relied on immunoSEQ multiplex PCR, and the TCRdb table lists in-frame clones only, not all of them. That table is the source of V, J and clone size, and D and trimming were worked out from the DNA. The repertoire holds roughly 66,000 clones, with roughly 80% as singletons. The TCR originated in a man aged 55 to 70 with acute or convalescent COVID-19. The specimen sequenced was peripheral blood.

As DNA, the CDR3 is TGTGCCAGCAGTGTTTTCGGGACATCGTATAATTCACCCCTCCACTTT. It is translated as CASSVFGTSYNSPLHF. The rearrangement uses TRBV6-2 or TRBV6-3 and TRBJ1-6; perhaps TRBD1 as D (6 bases). The germline V and J ends were trimmed by 5 bases and 4 bases, with 15 bases remaining between them. CDR3 length: 16 amino acids. Germline loops: CDR1 MNHEY, CDR2 SVGEGT.